The subject of this entry is one T cell receptor beta chain. This sample was taken from a study of blood T cell repertoires in COVID-19. The overall study: The study drew acute and convalescent COVID-19 samples from the United States, Italy and Spain. The cDNA or gDNA used as material had been derived from T cells, B-cell-depleted T cells, or PBMCs.

CDR1 is MGHDK, CDR2 SYGVNS, per germline. The CDR3 contains 11 residues. V gave up 7 bases and J gave up 4 bases, with 5 bases separating them. Per the study methods: Amplified reference gene primers provided the basis for estimating nucleated cell counts. The data were produced by immunoSEQ multiplex PCR, yet TCRdb's version contains in-frame clones alone and is incomplete. The V and J calls and clone size come from that table; D and trimming were worked out from the DNA. The sample lists under 300,000 clones; more than 70% were seen once. The source material was peripheral blood. J is TRBJ2-1 and V is TRBV25-1; D is unresolved. The source is a man older than 75 with acute or convalescent COVID-19. DNA for the CDR3: TGTGCCAGCACCCTATACAATGAGCAGTTCTTC. Protein: CASTLYNEQFF. The full variable domain, rest sourced from reference TRBV25-1 and TRBJ2-1, is EADIYQTPRYLVIGTGKKITLECSQTMGHDKMYWYQQDPGMELHLIHYSYGVNSTEKGDLSSESTVSRIRTEHFPLTLESARPSHTSQYLCASTLYNEQFFGPGTRLTVL.